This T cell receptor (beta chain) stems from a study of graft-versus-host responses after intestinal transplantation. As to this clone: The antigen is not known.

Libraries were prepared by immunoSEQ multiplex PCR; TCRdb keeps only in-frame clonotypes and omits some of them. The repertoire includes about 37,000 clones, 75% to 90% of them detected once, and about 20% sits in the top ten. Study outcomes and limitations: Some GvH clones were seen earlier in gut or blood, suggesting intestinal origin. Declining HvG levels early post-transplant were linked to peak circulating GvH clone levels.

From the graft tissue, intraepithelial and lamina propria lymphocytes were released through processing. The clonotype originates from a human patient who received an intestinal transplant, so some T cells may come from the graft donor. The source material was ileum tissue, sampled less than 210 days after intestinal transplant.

The CDR3, as DNA: TGTGCCAGCAGTTACACAGGTTATAATTCACCCCTCCACTTT. Amino acid sequence: CASSYTGYNSPLHF. V usage is TRBV6-6 and J usage is TRBJ1-6; tentative D call: TRBD1 (5 bases). CDR3 size: 14 residues. CDR1 is MNHNY, CDR2 SVGAGI, per germline (reference sequence). Trimming removed 2 bases at V and 4 bases at J, with 6 bases between.